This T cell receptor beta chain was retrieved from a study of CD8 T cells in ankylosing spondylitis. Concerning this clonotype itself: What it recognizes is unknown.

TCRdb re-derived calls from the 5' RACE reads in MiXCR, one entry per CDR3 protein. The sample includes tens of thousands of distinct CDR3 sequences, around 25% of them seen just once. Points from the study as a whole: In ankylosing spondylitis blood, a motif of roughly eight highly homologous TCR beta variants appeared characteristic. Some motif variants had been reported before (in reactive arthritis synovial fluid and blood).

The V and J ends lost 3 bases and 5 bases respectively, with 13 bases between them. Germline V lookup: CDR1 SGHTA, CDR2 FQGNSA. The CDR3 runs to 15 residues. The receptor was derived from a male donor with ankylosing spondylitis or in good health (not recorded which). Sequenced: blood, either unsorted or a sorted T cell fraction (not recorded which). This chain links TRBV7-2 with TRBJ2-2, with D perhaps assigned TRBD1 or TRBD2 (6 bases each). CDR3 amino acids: CASSFRRGGTGELFF. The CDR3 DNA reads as TGTGCCAGCAGCTTCAGGAGAGGGGGGACCGGGGAGCTGTTTTTT. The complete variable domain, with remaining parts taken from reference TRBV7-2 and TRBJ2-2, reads GAGVSQSPSNKVTEKGKDVELRCDPISGHTALYWYRQSLGQGLEFLIYFQGNSAPDKSGLPSDRFSAERTGGSVSTLTIQRTQQEDSAVYLCASSFRRGGTGELFFGEGSRLTVL.